The next 29 T cell receptor beta chains were all read from a single sample in a study of T-cell reconstitution after alpha-beta-depleted transplantation in children. Unique molecular identifiers featured in how the TCRbeta library was prepared. TCRdb ran MiXCR on the PCR reads and lists one entry per CDR3 protein. The table has about 400,000 distinct CDR3 sequences, around 21% seen once. Sequenced material: PBMCs from the stem cell graft donor, taken from the stem cell graft. These receptors all stem from a human donor who donated a stem cell graft to a child with acute myeloid leukemia.

The chain recombines TRBV12-3 or TRBV12-4 with TRBJ2-7, with D possibly TRBD2 on 5 matching bases. The CDR3 is 15 residues long. The V end lost 5 bases, the J end lost 7 bases, and 21 bases lay between the germline ends. CDR3 coding DNA: TGTGCCAGCAGTCCAACCCGGGGTGATTATGGGGAGCAGTACTTC. Encoded protein: CASSPTRGDYGEQYF.

V is TRBV7-3 and J is TRBJ2-1; weak D call: TRBD2 (5 bases). V lost 1 base and J 7 bases, leaving 14 bases between the germline ends. Germline assignment: CDR1 SGHTA and CDR2 FQGTGA. The length of the CDR3 is 15 residues. CDR3 coding DNA: TGTGCCAGCAGCTTAAACTGGGCGGGTAAGAATGAGCAGTTCTTC. Its protein product is CASSLNWAGKNEQFF.

This clonotype has only a few counts. The chain couples TRBV15 to TRBJ2-1; 14 bases are a match to TRBD2. Germline V CDR1 and CDR2: LNHNV, YYDKDF (reference sequence). This CDR3 spans 14 amino acids. J gave up 10 bases and V 5 bases, and 4 bases lay outside the gene matches. In DNA form, the CDR3 reads TGTGCCACCAGCGGGACTAGCGGGAGCTACGAGCAGTTCTTC. Encoded protein: CATSGTSGSYEQFF.

Ten or more counts support this clonotype. The gene calls are TRBV29-1 and TRBJ2-5, with 9 bases identical to TRBD1. Germline CDR1 SQVTM, CDR2 ANQGSEA. This CDR3 region has 14 residues. V shed 6 bases, J shed 4 bases, and the junction held 9 bases outside the gene matches. The DNA for the CDR3 is TGCAGCGTCCACCCGGACAGGGGCCTAGAGACCCAGTACTTC. Protein product: CSVHPDRGLETQYF.

This clonotype was counted between two and nine times. The rearrangement joins TRBV27 to TRBJ2-1; D uncertain. Germline V gene sequence: CDR1 MNHEY, CDR2 SMNVEV (reference sequence). The CDR3 length is 15 residues. Trimming shortened V by 2 bases and J by 9 bases, and 17 bases separated the two germline ends. The CDR3 spells CASSLVGPTSGEQFF. The CDR3 DNA follows: TGTGCCAGCAGTTTAGTAGGACCTACATCGGGTGAGCAGTTCTTC.

The CDR3 spells CASSLETSGGGSYNEQFF. The CDR3 region has the DNA TGTGCCAGCAGCTTAGAGACTAGCGGGGGGGGTTCCTACAATGAGCAGTTCTTC. V gene TRBV11-2 combines with J gene TRBJ2-1, with 14 bases identical to TRBD2. This CDR3 has 18 residues. Germline assignment: CDR1 SGHAT and CDR2 FQNNGV. Trimming at V came to 0 bases and at J to 1 base, leaving 2 bases not matched to a gene. The full variable domain, completed using reference TRBV11-2 and TRBJ2-1, is EAGVAQSPRYKIIEKRQSVAFWCNPISGHATLYWYQQILGQGPKLLIQFQNNGVVDDSQLPKDRFSAERLKGVDSTLKIQPAKLEDSAVYLCASSLETSGGGSYNEQFFGPGTRLTVL.

This clonotype was observed a few times. The rearrangement joins TRBV28 to TRBJ2-7, with 8 bases that match TRBD1. From germline, CDR1 is MDHEN and CDR2 SYDVKM. The length of the CDR3 is 14 residues. This CDR3 reads CAARPGQVIHEQYF. Here the CDR3 DNA reads TGTGCGGCCAGACCGGGACAGGTGATCCACGAGCAGTACTTC.

There are many counts of this clonotype. The chain is built from TRBV20-1 and TRBJ2-1, with D possibly matching TRBD2 (5 bases). The CDR3 totals 14 residues. Germline V lookup: CDR1 DFQATT, CDR2 SNEGSKA (reference sequence). Trimming removed 0 bases from V and 2 bases from J, with 8 bases in between. CDR3 DNA sequence: TGCAGTGCTAGAGAGGGAGATACCTACAATGAGCAGTTCTTC. Its protein is CSAREGDTYNEQFF.

This clonotype turned up a few times. This rearrangement joins TRBV2 to TRBJ1-4; D remains ambiguous. The CDR3 sequence is 12 residues long. Germline V gene lookup returns CDR1 SNHLY and CDR2 FYNNEI. V lost 1 base to trimming and J lost 7 bases, with 4 bases between them. The CDR3 region is CASSEEGEKLFF. The CDR3 region has the DNA TGTGCCAGCAGTGAAGAAGGTGAAAAACTGTTTTTT.

This clonotype was seen just once. A much larger clone differs from this one at a single base, so this may be a read error. Since the CDR3 does not end with the conserved phenylalanine or tryptophan, this likely comes from a read error. The chain links TRBV20-1 to TRBJ2-7, with TRBD2 as a possible D gene (5 bases). Trimming removed 6 bases from V and 6 bases from J, with 12 bases in between. The germline gives CDR1 DFQATT, CDR2 SNEGSKA (reference sequence). This CDR3 has 11 amino acids. CDR3 region: CSATLVPEQYY. The DNA of the CDR3 is TGCAGTGCAACACTAGTGCCCGAGCAGTACTAC.

This clonotype has more than one count but fewer than ten. V and J are TRBV27 and TRBJ2-7; the D call may be TRBD1 or TRBD2 (6 bases each). From germline, CDR1 is MNHEY and CDR2 SMNVEV (reference sequence). The CDR3 contains 15 residues. V was cut by 0 bases and J by 3 bases, with 12 bases left in between. The CDR3 loop reads CASSLSPEGDYEQYF. CDR3 sequence (DNA): TGTGCCAGCAGTTTATCCCCGGAGGGGGACTACGAGCAGTACTTC.

The chain couples TRBV28 to TRBJ2-3; 8 bases match TRBD2. V trimming: 6 bases; J trimming: 1 base; junction bases outside the gene matches: 9. This CDR3 has 16 amino acids. Germline V lookup: CDR1 MDHEN, CDR2 SYDVKM. The CDR3 DNA reads TGTGCCAGCAGCCCTCTTAGCGGGATCGGCACAGATACGCAGTATTTT. It translates to CASSPLSGIGTDTQYF.

This clonotype showed up many times. The genes are TRBV29-1 and TRBJ2-1; a possible D gene is TRBD1 (6 bases). Germline V gene sequence: CDR1 SQVTM, CDR2 ANQGSEA. The CDR3 is 13 amino acids. The V gene lost 5 bases and the J gene lost 3 bases, with 11 bases spanning the gap. This CDR3 is CSVKGEHYNEQFF. The CDR3 DNA is TGCAGCGTTAAGGGGGAACACTACAATGAGCAGTTCTTC.

This clonotype has only a few counts. The gene calls are TRBV11-2 and TRBJ2-3, with D perhaps matching TRBD1 (6 bases). Germline lookup yields CDR1 SGHAT and CDR2 FQNNGV. The CDR3 extends over 16 amino acids. Trimming took off 2 bases at V and 0 bases at J, with 12 bases between the two ends. CDR3 sequence reads: CASSLNLGASTDTQYF. As DNA, the CDR3 is TGTGCCAGCAGCTTAAACTTGGGGGCAAGCACAGATACGCAGTATTTT.

This clonotype was observed at least ten times. The V call is TRBV12-3 or TRBV12-4, the J call TRBJ1-6; D is ambiguous. The CDR3 runs to 13 residues. V was cut by 7 bases and J by 13 bases, with 17 bases left in between. CDR3 coding DNA: TGTGCCAGCACTCTTAACCGCCTTTCGCCCCTCCACTTT. This gives the protein CASTLNRLSPLHF.

There are a few counts of this clonotype. The genes are TRBV20-1 and TRBJ2-3; 10 positions match TRBD2. The junction had 6 bases not matched to a gene; V was cut back by 5 bases and J by 4 bases. Germline V gene data show CDR1 as DFQATT and CDR2 as SNEGSKA (reference sequence). The CDR3 loop spans 14 amino acids. The chain's CDR3 is CSAGPSGSSDTQYF. CDR3 DNA sequence: TGCAGTGCTGGCCCTAGCGGGAGCTCAGATACGCAGTATTTT.

This clonotype was detected a few times. This chain joins TRBV6-2 or TRBV6-3 and TRBJ2-1; TRBD2 aligns across 9 bases. From germline, CDR1 is MNHEY and CDR2 SVGEGT. The CDR3 consists of 19 residues. The V and J ends lost 2 bases and 0 bases, in that order; junction bases with no gene match: 11. The CDR3 protein is CASSYEKLAGLPSYNEQFF. DNA for the CDR3: TGTGCCAGCAGTTACGAAAAGCTAGCGGGACTCCCCTCCTACAATGAGCAGTTCTTC.

The V and J genes are TRBV3-1 and TRBJ2-1, with 8 bases that match TRBD2. Germline trimming cut 0 bases from V and 8 bases from J; bases unmatched to any gene: 6. The germline V gene has CDR1 LGHDT and CDR2 YNNKEL (reference sequence). The CDR3 runs to 15 residues. The CDR3 protein is CASSQDLAGGDEQFF. As DNA, the CDR3 is TGTGCCAGCAGCCAAGACCTAGCGGGCGGGGATGAGCAGTTCTTC.

This sequence joins TRBV27 and TRBJ2-3, with D maybe TRBD1 (6 bases). The germline V and J ends were trimmed by 4 bases and 1 base, with 9 bases remaining between them. This CDR3 is built from 14 residues. Germline V gene sequence: CDR1 MNHEY, CDR2 SMNVEV (reference sequence). CDR3 protein: CASSSGAGTDTQYF. The CDR3, as DNA: TGTGCCAGCAGTTCAGGGGCCGGCACAGATACGCAGTATTTT.

This chain links TRBV11-1 with TRBJ2-1, with D possibly TRBD2 on 6 matching bases. CDR1 SGHAT and CDR2 FQDESV come from the germline V gene (reference sequence). Trimming took off 4 bases at V and 4 bases at J, with 17 bases between the two ends. The CDR3 spans 16 residues. The CDR3 protein is CASSSPDGLAYNEQFF. As DNA, the CDR3 is TGTGCCAGCAGCTCACCCGATGGGCTAGCGTACAATGAGCAGTTCTTC.

The chain couples TRBV20-1 to TRBJ1-4; possible D gene TRBD1, 5 bases. Trimming took 3 bases from V and 7 from J, leaving 12 bases between them. The CDR3 length is 13 residues. Looked up from germline, CDR1 is DFQATT and CDR2 is SNEGSKA (reference sequence). DNA of the CDR3: TGCAGTGCTAGGTATAGGGGCGGTGAAAAACTGTTTTTT. Its protein product is CSARYRGGEKLFF.

This clonotype was found a few times. V and J are TRBV5-1 and TRBJ1-1; D is uncertain. Deletions cut 5 bases from V and 0 bases from J, with 8 bases between. Germline CDR1 is SGHRS and CDR2 is YFSETQ. CDR3 length: 13 residues. Written as DNA, the CDR3 is TGCGCCAGCAGGTACACGATGAACACTGAAGCTTTCTTT. This encodes CASRYTMNTEAFF.

As DNA, the CDR3 is TGTGCCAGCAGTTCAGGACAGCGACTCACAGATACGCAGTATTTT. It codes for CASSSGQRLTDTQYF. The chain carries TRBV27 and TRBJ2-3, with D possibly matching TRBD1 (6 bases). Germline CDR1 reads MNHEY; CDR2 reads SMNVEV (reference sequence). There are 15 residues in the CDR3. The V gene lost 4 bases and the J gene lost 2 bases, with 13 bases spanning the gap.

The chain recombines TRBV12-3 or TRBV12-4 with TRBJ2-7; a weak D match, TRBD1 (6 bases). V lost 7 bases, J lost 6 bases, and 16 bases lay in between. This CDR3 spans 13 amino acids. CDR3 DNA: TGTGCCAGCACCTACGGGACACCTTCCGAGCAGTACTTC. It is translated as CASTYGTPSEQYF.

The table lists this clonotype with a few counts. This sequence joins TRBV20-1 and TRBJ2-3; 13 nucleotides match TRBD2. Germline values: CDR1 DFQATT, CDR2 SNEGSKA (reference sequence). V shed 3 bases and J 8 bases; nucleotides not matched to a gene: 8. The CDR3 runs 15 residues. The CDR3 DNA is TGCAGTGCTAGTGCACTAGCGGGAGGGCCTGGTACGCAGTATTTT. Translation: CSASALAGGPGTQYF.

The sample holds many counts of this clonotype. CDR3 DNA sequence: TGTGCCACCAGCAGAGGCTCAGCGGGAGCGTACGAGCAGTACTTC. Translating it yields CATSRGSAGAYEQYF. The V gene is TRBV15, the J gene TRBJ2-7; 8 bases agree with TRBD2. V lost 1 base, J lost 4 bases, and 6 bases stayed unmatched. This CDR3 is built from 15 residues. Looked up from germline, CDR1 is LNHNV and CDR2 is YYDKDF (reference sequence).

Only a few counts were recorded for this clonotype. This rearrangement joins TRBV21-1 to TRBJ1-4; the table's D call TRBD1 went unverified against the DNA. TRBV21-1 is shown as a pseudogene. CDR3 length: 14 residues. The CDR3 loop reads CASSKGGGCEKLFF. The CDR3 bases are TGTGCCAGCAGCAAAGGCGGGGGCTGCGAAAAACTGTTTTTT.

The gene calls are TRBV2 and TRBJ2-7; 7 positions agree with TRBD1. The V gene end was trimmed by 4 bases and the J gene end by 4 bases; junction bases not matched to a gene: 7. The CDR3 totals 14 residues. Germline CDR1 is SNHLY and CDR2 is FYNNEI. CDR3 nucleotides: TGTGCCAGCAGTGGAGGAGACAGGGTATACGAGCAGTACTTC. Protein sequence: CASSGGDRVYEQYF.

The rearrangement uses TRBV29-1 and TRBJ2-1; D might be TRBD1 (5 bases). Trimming took 3 bases from V and 5 from J, leaving 14 bases between them. CDR1 is SQVTM and CDR2 is ANQGSEA in the germline V gene. The CDR3 is 14 amino acids. The CDR3, as DNA: TGCAGCGTTGAGGGTAGGGGAACCGACAATGAGCAGTTCTTC. It translates to CSVEGRGTDNEQFF.